This entry lists 10 T cell receptor beta chains sequenced from one sample in a study of blood T cell dynamics during melanoma immunotherapy. Documented time point: pre-treatment baseline. Assay: immunoSEQ multiplex PCR; the TCRdb copy retains only in-frame clones and omits some. The sample holds 610 or so clones, more than 65% seen once. Specimen: blood, collected from a patient treated with checkpoint blockade. The receptors were sampled from a human donor with melanoma. Some clones in this sample may be carry-over from other donors' samples.

The V call is TRBV5-5, the J call TRBJ2-5; D could derive from TRBD1 or TRBD2 (5 bases each). Trimming left V 0 bases short and J 2 bases short, with 14 bases between. The germline V gene has CDR1 SGHKS and CDR2 YYEKEE (reference sequence). This CDR3 contains 16 residues. The chain's CDR3 is CASSLVSTGRQETQYF. The CDR3 DNA follows: TGTGCCAGCAGCTTGGTCTCTACGGGGCGGCAAGAGACCCAGTACTTC.

The rearrangement uses TRBV28 and TRBJ1-5, with 9 bases fitting TRBD1. Germline V gene sequence: CDR1 MDHEN, CDR2 SYDVKM. The CDR3 is 14 residues long. J lost 9 bases, V lost 7 bases, and 10 bases had no gene match. As DNA, the CDR3 is TGTGCCAGCAAGAAGTTGACAGGGGGTCTGCCCCAGCATTTT. It is translated as CASKKLTGGLPQHF.

This clone is hyperexpanded. CDR3 sequence (DNA): TGTGCCAGCAGCGAGTATTGGGGCACTGAAGCTTTCTTT. Translating it yields CASSEYWGTEAFF. The chain carries TRBV9 and TRBJ1-1; unclear D gene. V lost 3 bases, J lost 4 bases, and 10 bases lay in between. This CDR3 has 13 amino acids. Looked up from germline, CDR1 is SGDLS and CDR2 is YYNGEE.

The chain joins TRBV6-5 to TRBJ1-6; the D is unclear. The CDR3 is 15 residues long. With 6 bases removed from V and 9 bases from J, the gap between germline ends came to 18 bases. In germline, CDR1 is MNHEY, CDR2 SVGAGI. CDR3 DNA: TGTGCCAGCAGGGGAGGGTTGGGCTTTGGTTCACCCCTCCACTTT. Translating gives CASRGGLGFGSPLHF.

The chain links TRBV7-2 to TRBJ2-7; D might be TRBD2 (5 bases). V was pared by 1 base and J by 0 bases, with 13 bases between. Germline-derived CDR1 and CDR2 are SGHTA and FQGNSA. CDR3 size: 16 residues. Written as DNA, the CDR3 is TGTGCCAGCAGCTTAGAGCTTCTTCGGGGCTCCTACGAGCAGTACTTC. Translated: CASSLELLRGSYEQYF.

This chain joins TRBV12-5 and TRBJ1-1; no clear D gene. Germline V lookup: CDR1 LGHNT, CDR2 FRNRAP. The CDR3 has 13 amino acids. Deletions cut 1 base from V and 8 bases from J, with 11 bases between. In DNA form, the CDR3 reads TGTGCTAGTGGTTTGGACTCCCTGGGAGAAGCTTTCTTT. Amino acids: CASGLDSLGEAFF.

The V and J genes are TRBV11-2 and TRBJ2-7, with TRBD1 matching over 8 bases. Trimming removed 5 bases from V and 2 bases from J; junction bases left unmatched: 8. CDR1 is SGHAT, CDR2 FQNNGV, per germline. The CDR3 extends over 15 amino acids. In nucleotides, the CDR3 is TGTGCCAGCAGCACCCACAGGGGGTTAGCCTACGAGCAGTACTTC. It is translated as CASSTHRGLAYEQYF.

The rearrangement links TRBV7-8 to TRBJ1-6; 8 bases align to TRBD1. The germline gives CDR1 SGHVS, CDR2 FQNEAQ. The V gene end was trimmed by 3 bases and the J gene end by 12 bases; junction bases not matched to a gene: 10. This CDR3 spans 15 amino acids. The CDR3 loop reads CASSFYRTGPIPLHF. The CDR3 DNA is TGTGCCAGCAGCTTTTATAGGACAGGGCCTATACCCCTCCACTTT.

The chain couples TRBV19 to TRBJ1-2, with a tentative D call TRBD1 (6 bases). There are 15 residues in the CDR3. Germline values: CDR1 LNHDA, CDR2 SQIVND (reference sequence). V lost 4 bases, J lost 3 bases, and 15 bases lay in between. Written as DNA, the CDR3 is TGTGCCAGTAGTACGCAGAGGACAGCTTACTATGGCTACACCTTC. Its protein product is CASSTQRTAYYGYTF.

This sequence joins TRBV6-9 and TRBJ1-1, with D possibly being TRBD1 (5 bases). Germline CDR1 MNHGY, CDR2 SVAAGI. The V end was cut by 5 bases, the J end by 1 base, with 8 bases between. There are 13 residues in the CDR3. CDR3 in DNA: TGTGCCAGCAGTCGACAGTGGAACACTGAAGCTTTCTTT. Protein: CASSRQWNTEAFF.